Given below is one T cell receptor beta chain in context. These data are taken from a study of shared clonotypes between healthy human individuals. Study-level information: CD8 memory received one plate per donor, CD8 naive two, CD4 memory three and CD4 naive three.

The assay was immunoSEQ multiplex PCR, and TCRdb's table has in-frame clones only and misses some. The data show more than 2 million clones, 85% to 95% seen once. The CDR3 extends over 15 amino acids. Trimming took 5 bases from V and 11 from J, leaving 22 bases between them. Germline V gene data show CDR1 as SEHNR and CDR2 as FQNEAQ (reference sequence). The sample consisted of naive CD4+ T cells sorted from blood. Subset in this sample: CD45RA+ positively selected. The TCR comes from a man younger than 30 in good health. The chain employs TRBV7-9 and TRBJ1-5, with a weak D call TRBD1 (6 bases). CDR3 residues: CASSAATGPLQAQHF. The CDR3 DNA sequence: TGTGCCAGCAGCGCCGCTACAGGGCCCCTTCAAGCCCAGCATTTT.